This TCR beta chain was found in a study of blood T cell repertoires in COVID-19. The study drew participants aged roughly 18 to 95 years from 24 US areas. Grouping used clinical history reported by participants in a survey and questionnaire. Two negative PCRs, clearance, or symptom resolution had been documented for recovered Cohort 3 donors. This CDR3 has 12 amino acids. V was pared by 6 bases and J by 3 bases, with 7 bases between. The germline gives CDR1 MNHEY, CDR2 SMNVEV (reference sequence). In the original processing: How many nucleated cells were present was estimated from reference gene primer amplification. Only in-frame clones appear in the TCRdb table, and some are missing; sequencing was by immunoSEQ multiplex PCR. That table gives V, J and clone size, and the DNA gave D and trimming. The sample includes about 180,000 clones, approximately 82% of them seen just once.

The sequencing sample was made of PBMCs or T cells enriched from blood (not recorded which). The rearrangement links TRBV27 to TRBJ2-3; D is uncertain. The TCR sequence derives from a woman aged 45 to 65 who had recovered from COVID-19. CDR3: CASRGRTDTQYF. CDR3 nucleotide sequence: TGTGCCAGCAGAGGCAGGACAGATACGCAGTATTTT.